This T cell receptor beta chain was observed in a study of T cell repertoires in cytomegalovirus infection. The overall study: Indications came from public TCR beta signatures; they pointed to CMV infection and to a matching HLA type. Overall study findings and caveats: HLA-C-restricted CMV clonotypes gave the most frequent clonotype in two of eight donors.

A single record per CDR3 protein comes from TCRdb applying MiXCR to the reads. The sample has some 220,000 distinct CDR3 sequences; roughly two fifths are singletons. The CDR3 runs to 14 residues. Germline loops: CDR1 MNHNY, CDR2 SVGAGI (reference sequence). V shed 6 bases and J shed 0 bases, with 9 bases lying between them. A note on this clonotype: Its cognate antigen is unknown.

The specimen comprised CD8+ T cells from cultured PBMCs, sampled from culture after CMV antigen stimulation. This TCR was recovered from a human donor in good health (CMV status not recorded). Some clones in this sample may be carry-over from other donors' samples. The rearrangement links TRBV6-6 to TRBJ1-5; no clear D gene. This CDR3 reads CASRVRYSNQPQHF. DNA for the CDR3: TGTGCCAGCAGAGTTCGGTATAGCAATCAGCCCCAGCATTTT.